The clone carrying this TCR beta chain has at least ten counts. What it binds is unknown. As for time point: sample taken at primary tumor resection. The sample is drawn from a study of spatial heterogeneity in lung cancer. Study-wide results and caveats: Of the expanded TCRs, ubiquitous and regional counts tracked the counts of ubiquitous and regional nonsynonymous mutations, respectively. Counts that tracked tumor mutation counts were those of expanded intratumoral alpha and beta TCRs.

TCRdb reanalysed the 5' RACE reads using MiXCR and keeps one entry per CDR3 protein. The sample holds roughly 28,000 distinct CDR3 sequences, roughly 7.2% seen once. The specimen comprised lung tumor tissue, sampled at surgery. This TCR derives from a male donor with early-stage non-small cell lung cancer.

The DNA of the CDR3 is TGTGCCAGCAGTTTGGGCAGTTCAATGAACACTGAAGCTTTCTTT. It codes for CASSLGSSMNTEAFF. The genes are TRBV28 and TRBJ1-1; D gene unclear. Germline lookup yields CDR1 MDHEN and CDR2 SYDVKM. There are 15 residues in the CDR3. V lost 3 bases to trimming and J lost 0 bases, with 11 bases between them.